The sequence of this TCR beta chain was determined in a study of cytomegalovirus exposure and HLA in healthy donors. Each donor's status was that of a healthy bone marrow donor. Regarding the study as a whole: Within an earlier analysis, most TCR beta V segments proved productive either about 87% or about 30% of the time. An analysis that came later showed most CMV-associated TCR beta chains appearing HLA-restricted.

The PCR made use of 60 Vbeta and 13 Jbeta primers. Libraries were prepared by immunoSEQ multiplex PCR; TCRdb keeps only in-frame clonotypes and omits some of them. The data hold 95,000 to 150,000 clones, with 78% observed a single time. A note on this clone: Its antigen remains unidentified.

CDR1 is WNHNN and CDR2 is SYGVQD in the germline V gene (reference sequence). The CDR3 is 14 residues long. V lost 6 bases to trimming and J lost 0 bases; unmatched junction nucleotides: 4. The material sequenced was PBMCs. The V and J genes are TRBV10-1 and TRBJ2-7; TRBD2 matches 8 bases. The sequence was collected from a man in his forties in good health and CMV-seronegative. The CDR3 region is CASRPGGTSYEQYF. DNA for the CDR3: TGCGCCAGCAGGCCGGGGGGGACCTCCTACGAGCAGTACTTC.